This is a list of T cell receptor beta chains from one sample in a study of shared clonotypes between healthy human individuals. Using immunoSEQ multiplex PCR, the repertoire was profiled, and TCRdb retains in-frame clones only, with some absent. The sample holds more than 450,000 clones, approximately 79% seen once. The material sequenced was PBMCs. The source is a woman aged 40-49 years in good health. Some clones in this sample may be carry-over from other donors' samples. Both conserved end residues are part of each CDR3. Each record gives: clone size, D gene, V gene, J gene, CDR3 DNA, CDR3 protein. A D gene is named only where the DNA matches it firmly. Clone size is not always given. Where it is, it says once, few, many or a class for expanded clones.

few,TRBD2,TRBV6-4,TRBJ2-3,TGTGCCAGCAGTCACGGAGCGGGAGGCGCCGATACGCAGTATTTT,CASSHGAGGADTQYF
NA,NA,TRBV11-2,TRBJ1-3,TGTGCCAGCAGCTTAGTGGGATTCGGAAACACCATATATTTT,CASSLVGFGNTIYF
NA,NA,TRBV6-5,TRBJ2-7,TGTGCCACCAAATCGGGCTACGAGCAGTACTTC,CATKSGYEQYF
NA,TRBD1,TRBV6-6,TRBJ1-6,TGTGCCAGCAGGCTAACAGGGGTAGATAATTCACCCCTCCACTTT,CASRLTGVDNSPLHF
NA,NA,TRBV6-5,TRBJ2-7,TGTGCCAGCAGTTACTGGTCAGGGGGGAGCGACGAGCAGTACTTC,CASSYWSGGSDEQYF
NA,NA,TRBV7-3,TRBJ2-7,TGTGCCAGCAGCGAATTCCTCGGGGACGGCGAGCAGTACTTC,CASSEFLGDGEQYF
NA,NA,TRBV7-2,TRBJ2-1,TGTGCCAGCAGTCTTAGGGCCTCCTACAATGAGCAGTTCTTC,CASSLRASYNEQFF
NA,TRBD2,TRBV11-1,TRBJ2-7,TGTGCCAGCAGCTTAGCCACGGGAGGGAGAAGCTACGAGCAGTACTTC,CASSLATGGRSYEQYF
NA,NA,TRBV4-3,TRBJ2-6,TGCGCCAGCAGCCAAGACATCTCTGGGGCCAACGTCCTGACTTTC,CASSQDISGANVLTF
NA,NA,TRBV5-5,TRBJ1-2,TGTGCCAGCAGCTCCCCTCGGATCGGGGGCTACACCTTC,CASSSPRIGGYTF
NA,NA,TRBV7-2,TRBJ2-1,TGTGCCAGCAGCTTAGAGGTTAGCTCCTACAATGAGCAGTTCTTC,CASSLEVSSYNEQFF
NA,TRBD1,TRBV5-1,TRBJ1-1,TGCGCCAGCAGCCCCCGGACAGGGGACGACACTGAAGCTTTCTTT,CASSPRTGDDTEAFF
NA,NA,TRBV29-1,TRBJ1-5,TGCAGCGTTCCCCCCCACACCCAGCCCCAGCATTTT,CSVPPHTQPQHF
NA,TRBD1,TRBV11-2,TRBJ2-7,TGTGCCAGCAGCCTTGGACAGGGCCCCTACGAGCAGTACTTC,CASSLGQGPYEQYF
NA,NA,TRBV11-2,TRBJ2-7,TGTGCCAGCAGCTCCTTCGGGGTTTTGGGGCCCTACGAGCAGTACTTC,CASSSFGVLGPYEQYF
NA,NA,TRBV6-4,TRBJ1-1,TGTGCCAGCAGTCCCGAGGAGAACACTGAAGCTTTCTTT,CASSPEENTEAFF
NA,NA,TRBV2,TRBJ2-3,TGTGCCAGCAGTGAGAGCGGGTATCCAGATACGCAGTATTTT,CASSESGYPDTQYF
few,NA,TRBV2,TRBJ2-7,TGTGCCAGCAGTGTGGCTGTTGGGGAATACGAGCAGTACTTC,CASSVAVGEYEQYF
NA,TRBD1,TRBV11-2,TRBJ1-4,TGTGCCAGCAGCTCAAGGGGGCGCGGTGAAAAACTGTTTTTT,CASSSRGRGEKLFF
NA,NA,TRBV7-2,TRBJ2-1,TGTGCCAGCAGCACTTCGGGACTTTGGAGCTCCTACAATGAGCAGTTCTTC,CASSTSGLWSSYNEQFF
NA,TRBD2,TRBV7-8,TRBJ2-1,TGTGCCAGCAGCTACCAATCGACTAGCGGGAGAAGGAATGAGCAGTTCTTC,CASSYQSTSGRRNEQFF
NA,NA,TRBV19,TRBJ1-3,TGTGCCAGTACCAAAGGGACGGCTAGAAACACCATATATTTT,CASTKGTARNTIYF
NA,NA,TRBV5-1,TRBJ2-5,TGCGCCAGCAGCTTTGGGACGAGCCGGGAGACCCAGTACTTC,CASSFGTSRETQYF
NA,NA,TRBV30,TRBJ2-1,TGTGCCTGGAGTGCCGGGGCCAGCTCCTACAATGAGCAGTTCTTC,CAWSAGASSYNEQFF
NA,TRBD2,TRBV30,TRBJ2-2,TGTGCCTGGAGTGGACTAGCGGGAGGGCCAATCGGGGAGCTGTTTTTT,CAWSGLAGGPIGELFF
NA,NA,TRBV4-2,TRBJ1-5,TGTGCCAGCAGCCAAAACAGGGCGAGCAATCAGCCCCAGCATTTT,CASSQNRASNQPQHF
NA,TRBD2,TRBV9,TRBJ2-1,TGTGCCAGCAGCGGGAGAGGTGTAGGCGGGAGGGCCTACAATGAGCAGTTCTTC,CASSGRGVGGRAYNEQFF
NA,NA,TRBV27,TRBJ2-2,TGTGCCAGCAGTTTATCTCTTACTTACACCGGGGAGCTGTTTTTT,CASSLSLTYTGELFF
NA,NA,TRBV4-1,TRBJ1-5,TGCGCCAGCAGCCGGACCGTCGTGGGGCCCCAGCATTTT,CASSRTVVGPQHF
NA,TRBD2,TRBV11-3,TRBJ2-2,TGTGCCAGCAGCCCGAGGGCGGGGGTCGACACCGGGGAGCTGTTTTTT,CASSPRAGVDTGELFF
NA,TRBD2,TRBV27,TRBJ2-3,TGTGCCAGCAGTTTTTCGGGGGGAACTAGCACAGATACGCAGTATTTT,CASSFSGGTSTDTQYF
NA,TRBD1,TRBV27,TRBJ2-1,TGTGCCAGCATTAAGGACAGGGCCTACAATGAGCAGTTCTTC,CASIKDRAYNEQFF
NA,NA,TRBV29-1,TRBJ2-1,TGCAGCGTCGATAAGGGGGAGGTCCCCTACAATGAGCAGTTCTTC,CSVDKGEVPYNEQFF
few,NA,TRBV2,TRBJ2-7,TGTGCCAGCAGTGCCCGGGGACTCTACGAGCAGTACTTC,CASSARGLYEQYF
NA,TRBD1,TRBV19,TRBJ1-1,TGTGCCAGTACGGGACAGGGACGGCACACTGAAGCTTTCTTT,CASTGQGRHTEAFF
NA,NA,TRBV2,TRBJ1-1,TGTGCCAGCAGTGTAAACGTGGCTGAAGCTTTCTTT,CASSVNVAEAFF
NA,TRBD1,TRBV15,TRBJ1-3,TGTGCCACCAGCAGGGACAGGGGATTCTCTGGAAACACCATATATTTT,CATSRDRGFSGNTIYF